This T cell receptor (beta chain) was captured by sequencing in a study of blood T cells in healthy people across ages. Whole-study results and caveats: Naive and antigen-experienced cells could not be conclusively compared, given unsorted PBMCs.

Collection of ten milliliters of peripheral blood was performed for each donor. PCR was performed a second time for about 7 to 12 cycles using a sample-barcoded 5' primer and a J-beta primer mix. TCRdb passed the 5' RACE reads through MiXCR, listing each CDR3 protein once. Among hundreds of thousands of distinct CDR3 sequences, less than 35% were seen once, and the ten largest hold approximately 15%. To note about this clonotype: Its antigen is unidentified.

The TCR originated in a woman aged 80 or over in good health. Material: blood.

Here the CDR3 DNA reads TGTGCCAGCAGCTTAACTAGCGGGGGAACCACAGATACGCAGTATTTT. This encodes CASSLTSGGTTDTQYF. This rearrangement joins TRBV5-4 to TRBJ2-3; 11 nucleotides agree with TRBD2. The J segment lost 2 bases and the V segment lost 2 bases, leaving 4 bases of the junction unmatched. The CDR3 loop spans 16 amino acids. Germline V lookup: CDR1 SGHNT, CDR2 YYREEE (reference sequence).